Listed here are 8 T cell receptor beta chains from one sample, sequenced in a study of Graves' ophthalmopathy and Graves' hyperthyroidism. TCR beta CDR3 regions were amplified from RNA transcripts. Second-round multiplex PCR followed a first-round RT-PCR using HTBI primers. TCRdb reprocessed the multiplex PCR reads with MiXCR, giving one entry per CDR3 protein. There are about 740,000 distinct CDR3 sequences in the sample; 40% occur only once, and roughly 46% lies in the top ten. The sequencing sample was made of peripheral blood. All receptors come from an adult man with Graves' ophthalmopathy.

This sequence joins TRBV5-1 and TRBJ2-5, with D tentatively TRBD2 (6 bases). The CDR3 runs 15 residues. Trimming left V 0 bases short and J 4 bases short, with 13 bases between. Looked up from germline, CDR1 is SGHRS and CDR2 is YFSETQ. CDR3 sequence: CASSLDGRGSETQYF. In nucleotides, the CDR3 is TGCGCCAGCAGCTTGGACGGGCGGGGCTCAGAGACCCAGTACTTC.

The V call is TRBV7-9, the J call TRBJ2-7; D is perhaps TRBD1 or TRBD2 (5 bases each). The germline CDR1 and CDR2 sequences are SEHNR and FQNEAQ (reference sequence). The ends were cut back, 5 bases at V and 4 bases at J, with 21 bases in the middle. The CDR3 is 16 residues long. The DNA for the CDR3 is TGTGCCAGCAGCCAAGAAAGGGGAGCTAGTTATTACGAGCAGTACTTC. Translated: CASSQERGASYYEQYF.

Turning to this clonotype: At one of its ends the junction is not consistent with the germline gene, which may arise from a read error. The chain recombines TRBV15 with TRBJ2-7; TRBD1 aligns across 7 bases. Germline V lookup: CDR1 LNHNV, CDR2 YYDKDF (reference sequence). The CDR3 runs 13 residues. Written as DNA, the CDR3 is TGTGCCAGCAGCTTACAGGGGATGAGGGAGCAGTACTTC. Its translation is CASSLQGMREQYF.

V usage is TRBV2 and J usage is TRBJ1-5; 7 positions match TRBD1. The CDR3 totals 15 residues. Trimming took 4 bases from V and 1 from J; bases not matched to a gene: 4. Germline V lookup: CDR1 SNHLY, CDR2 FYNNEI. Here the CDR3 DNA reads TGTGCCAGCAGTGCTATACAGGGGAGCAATCAGCCCCAGCATTTT. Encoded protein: CASSAIQGSNQPQHF.

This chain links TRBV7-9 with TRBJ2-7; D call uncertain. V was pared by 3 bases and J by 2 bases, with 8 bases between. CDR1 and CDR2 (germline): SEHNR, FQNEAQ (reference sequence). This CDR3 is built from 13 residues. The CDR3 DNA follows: TGTGCCAGCAGCTTGTGGCAGACCTACGAGCAGTACTTC. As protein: CASSLWQTYEQYF.

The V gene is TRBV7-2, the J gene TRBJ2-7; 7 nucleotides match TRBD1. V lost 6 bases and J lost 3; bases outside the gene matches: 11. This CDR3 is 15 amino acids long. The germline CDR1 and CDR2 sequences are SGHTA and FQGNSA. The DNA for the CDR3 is TGTGCCAGCAGGACCACCGGGACAGTACACTACGAGCAGTACTTC. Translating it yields CASRTTGTVHYEQYF.

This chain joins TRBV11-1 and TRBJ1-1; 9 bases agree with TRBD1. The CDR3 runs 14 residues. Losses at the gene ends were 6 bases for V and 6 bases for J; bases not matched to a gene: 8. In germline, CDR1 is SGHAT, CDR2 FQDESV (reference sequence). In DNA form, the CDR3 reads TGTGCCAGCAGGCGGGGACAGGGAAACGCTGAAGCTTTCTTT. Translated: CASRRGQGNAEAFF.

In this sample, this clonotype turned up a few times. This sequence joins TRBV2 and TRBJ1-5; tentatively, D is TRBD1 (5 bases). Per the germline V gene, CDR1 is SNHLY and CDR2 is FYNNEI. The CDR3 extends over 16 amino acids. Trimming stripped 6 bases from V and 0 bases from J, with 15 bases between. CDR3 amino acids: CASRLGTMNSNQPQHF. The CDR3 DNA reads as TGTGCCAGCAGGTTGGGGACGATGAATAGCAATCAGCCCCAGCATTTT.